The present entry profiles one TCR beta chain with its context. The target of this receptor is not known. No qualities accompany the bases; no much larger clone lies one base away. The data are from a study of OX40 agonist ivuxolimab in advanced cancers. The study in broad terms: Ivuxolimab was a fully human IgG2 agonistic monoclonal antibody targeting the costimulatory receptor OX40 (CD134). Intravenous ivuxolimab was administered to patients every 2 weeks at six dose levels: 0.01, 0.1, 0.3, 1.5, 3 and 10 mg/kg. Of the roughly 53 patients in dose escalation, about 20 had hepatocellular carcinoma, roughly 15 had melanoma, 9 had renal cell carcinoma and 9 had head and neck cancer. In the dose-escalation cohort, 70% to 85% of patients were male, and the mean age was roughly 60 years with a range of roughly 23 to 79. Prior anti-PD-1, anti-PD-L1 or anti-CTLA-4 therapy was permitted, and checkpoint inhibitors had been received by roughly 40% of dose-escalation patients. Partial responses were achieved by three dose-escalation patients, of whom one had hepatocellular carcinoma and two had cutaneous melanoma. Peripheral TCRbeta sequencing was intended to test whether TCR sequence diversity was altered and clonal T-cell expansion was caused by ivuxolimab. The paper describes the monotherapy dose-escalation part (N = 52 patients) of the phase I trial of ivuxolimab.

Patients with autoimmune disease history or receiving systemic immunosuppression were excluded from the trial. Peripheral blood for TCR sequencing was collected from all dose cohorts at baseline, on cycle 4 day 1, and on cycle 7 day 1. The samples were drawn from a first-in-human, open-label, multicenter phase I dose-escalation trial of ivuxolimab. Adults with locally advanced or metastatic melanoma, renal cell carcinoma, hepatocellular carcinoma or head and neck squamous cell carcinoma were enrolled in the trial. Before TCR sequencing, CD4+ T cells and CD8+ T cells from peripheral blood were sorted into separate populations. Broader findings and caveats from the paper: Clonal expansion of both CD4+ and CD8+ blood T cells was observed from baseline to week 6 at doses 0.1 to 3.0 mg/kg. In partial responders in the 0.1-3.0 mg/kg groups, normalized peripheral clonal expansion was found to be among the lowest, especially among CD8+ T cells. Which antigens the clonally expanded peripheral T cells were specific for was not determined. Low levels of normalized T-cell clonal expansion were also seen in some patients who did not respond. After ivuxolimab, CD8+ T cells had more expanded clones than CD4+ T cells on average.

Its CDR3 holds 16 amino acids, cysteine through phenylalanine. Only the CDR3 region is kept as DNA, spanning 48 bases read in frame from base 1. A distance of 11 bases separates the germline ends of V and J, which lose 0 bases and 2 bases respectively. Looking up the germline V gene yields CDR1 SGDLS and CDR2 YYNGEE. Genomic DNA was isolated from the sorted cells so that the TCRbeta CDR3 region could be sequenced. The immunoSEQ Assay was used to sequence the TCRbeta CDR3 regions. Not all clones reach the TCRdb copy of this immuneACCESS table, which keeps in-frame sequences only. Checked studies attribute under half of the gap to unresolved V genes and leave the rest unexplained. The sample table holds about 20,000 clones, of which 65% to 90% were seen once. Clones ranked in the top ten supply roughly 16% of the sample.

Recombination linked TRBV9 to TRBJ2-2; TRBD1 could be the D gene, as 6 bases match. The sample in question was CD4+ or CD8+ T cells sorted from blood, obtained in a trial of the OX40 agonist ivuxolimab. This clonotype was obtained from an adult with an advanced solid tumor such as melanoma, head and neck, liver or kidney cancer. The CDR3 region has the sequence CASSVDRDLNTGELFF. In nucleotide form, the sequence is TGTGCCAGCAGCGTAGACAGGGACCTTAACACCGGGGAGCTGTTTTTT. With the portions outside the CDR3 filled from the reference TRBV9 and TRBJ2-2 genes, the complete variable region becomes DSGVTQTPKHLITATGQRVTLRCSPRSGDLSVYWYQQSLDQGLQFLIQYYNGEERAKGNILERFSAQQFPDLHSELNLSSLELGDSALYFCASSVDRDLNTGELFFGEGSRLTVL.